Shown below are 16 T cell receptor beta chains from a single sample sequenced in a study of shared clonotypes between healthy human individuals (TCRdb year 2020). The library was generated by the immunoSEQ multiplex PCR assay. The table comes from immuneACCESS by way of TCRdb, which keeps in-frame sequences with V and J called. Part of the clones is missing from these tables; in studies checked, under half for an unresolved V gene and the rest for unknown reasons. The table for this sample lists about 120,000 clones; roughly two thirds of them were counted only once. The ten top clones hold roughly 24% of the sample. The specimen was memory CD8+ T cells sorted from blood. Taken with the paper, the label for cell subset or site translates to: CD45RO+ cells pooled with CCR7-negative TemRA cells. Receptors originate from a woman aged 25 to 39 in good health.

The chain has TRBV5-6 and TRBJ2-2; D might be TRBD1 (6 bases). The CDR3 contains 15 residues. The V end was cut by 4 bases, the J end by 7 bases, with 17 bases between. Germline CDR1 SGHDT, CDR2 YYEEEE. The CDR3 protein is CASSAIKGVVGELFF. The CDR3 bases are TGTGCCAGCAGCGCTATTAAGGGGGTCGTCGGGGAGCTGTTTTTT.

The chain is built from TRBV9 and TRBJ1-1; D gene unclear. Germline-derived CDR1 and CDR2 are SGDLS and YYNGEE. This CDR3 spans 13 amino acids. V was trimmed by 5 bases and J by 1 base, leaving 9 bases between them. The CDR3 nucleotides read TGTGCCAGCAGTTACTCGGCGAACACTGAAGCTTTCTTT. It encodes CASSYSANTEAFF.

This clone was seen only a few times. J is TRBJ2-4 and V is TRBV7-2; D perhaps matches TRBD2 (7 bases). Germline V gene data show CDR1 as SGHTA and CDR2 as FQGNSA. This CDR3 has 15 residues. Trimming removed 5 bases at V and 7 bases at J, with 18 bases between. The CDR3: CASSTRTGRENIQYF. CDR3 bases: TGTGCCAGCAGCACGCGTACAGGGCGGGAGAACATTCAGTACTTC.

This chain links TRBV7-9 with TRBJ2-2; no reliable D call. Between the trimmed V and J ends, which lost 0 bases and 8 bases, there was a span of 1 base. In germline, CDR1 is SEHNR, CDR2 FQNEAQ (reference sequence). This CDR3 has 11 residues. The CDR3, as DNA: TGTGCCAGCAGCTTAGCTGGGGAGCTGTTTTTT. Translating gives CASSLAGELFF.

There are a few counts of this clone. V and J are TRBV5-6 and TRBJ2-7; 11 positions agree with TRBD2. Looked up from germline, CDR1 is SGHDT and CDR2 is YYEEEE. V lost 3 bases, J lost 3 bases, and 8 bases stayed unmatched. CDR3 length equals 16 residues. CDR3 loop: CASSSTTGTSGYEQYF. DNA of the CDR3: TGTGCCAGCAGCTCGACGACCGGGACTAGCGGCTACGAGCAGTACTTC.

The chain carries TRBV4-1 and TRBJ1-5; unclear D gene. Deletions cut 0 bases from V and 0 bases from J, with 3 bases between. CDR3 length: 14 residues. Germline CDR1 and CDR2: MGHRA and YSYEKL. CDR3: CASSQDFSNQPQHF. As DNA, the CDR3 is TGCGCCAGCAGCCAAGATTTTAGCAATCAGCCCCAGCATTTT.

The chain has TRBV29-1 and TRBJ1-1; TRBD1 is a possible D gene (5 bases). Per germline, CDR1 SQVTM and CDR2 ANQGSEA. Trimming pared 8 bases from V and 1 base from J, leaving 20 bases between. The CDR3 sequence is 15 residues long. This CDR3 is CSSGGQGAPNTEAFF. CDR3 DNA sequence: TGCAGCTCTGGGGGTCAGGGAGCCCCGAACACTGAAGCTTTCTTT.

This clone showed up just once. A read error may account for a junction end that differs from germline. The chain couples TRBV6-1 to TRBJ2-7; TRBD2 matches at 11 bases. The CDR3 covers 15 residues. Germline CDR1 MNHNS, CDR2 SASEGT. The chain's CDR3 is CASSPTSGSLGEQYF. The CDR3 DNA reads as TGCGCCAGCAGCCCCACTAGCGGGAGTTTGGGAGAGCAGTACTTC.

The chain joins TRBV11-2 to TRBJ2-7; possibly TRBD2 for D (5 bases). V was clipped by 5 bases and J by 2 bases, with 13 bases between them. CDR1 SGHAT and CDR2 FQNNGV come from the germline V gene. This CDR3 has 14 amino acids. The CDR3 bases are TGTGCCAGCAGCCCCTTGCGGGCTGCCTACGAGCAGTACTTC. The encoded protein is CASSPLRAAYEQYF.

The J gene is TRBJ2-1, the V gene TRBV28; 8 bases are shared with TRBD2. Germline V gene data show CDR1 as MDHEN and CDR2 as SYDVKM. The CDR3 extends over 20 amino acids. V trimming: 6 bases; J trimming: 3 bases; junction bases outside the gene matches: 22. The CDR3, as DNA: TGTGCCAGCAGAACTACCTCGGGACTAGATTTTCCAGGTGGCTACAATGAGCAGTTCTTC. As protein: CASRTTSGLDFPGGYNEQFF.

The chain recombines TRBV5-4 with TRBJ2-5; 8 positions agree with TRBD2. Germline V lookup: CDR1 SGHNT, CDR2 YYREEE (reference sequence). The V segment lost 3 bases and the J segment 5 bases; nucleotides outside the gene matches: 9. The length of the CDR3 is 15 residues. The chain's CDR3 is CASSWASGSKETQYF. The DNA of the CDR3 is TGTGCCAGCAGCTGGGCAAGCGGGAGCAAGGAGACCCAGTACTTC.

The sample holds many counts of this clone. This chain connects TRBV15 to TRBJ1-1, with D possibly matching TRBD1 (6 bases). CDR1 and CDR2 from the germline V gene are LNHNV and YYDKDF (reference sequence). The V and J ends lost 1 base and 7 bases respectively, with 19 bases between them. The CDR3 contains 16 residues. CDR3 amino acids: CATSRAPRTDNYEAFF. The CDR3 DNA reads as TGTGCCACCAGCAGAGCCCCCAGGACAGACAACTATGAAGCTTTCTTT.

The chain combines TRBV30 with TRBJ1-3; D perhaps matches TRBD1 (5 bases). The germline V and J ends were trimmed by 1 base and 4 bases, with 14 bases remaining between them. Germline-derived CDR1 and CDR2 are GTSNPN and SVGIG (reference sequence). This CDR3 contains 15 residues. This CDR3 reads CAWSGVGDVGNTIYF. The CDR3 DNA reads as TGTGCCTGGAGTGGGGTCGGGGACGTCGGAAACACCATATATTTT.

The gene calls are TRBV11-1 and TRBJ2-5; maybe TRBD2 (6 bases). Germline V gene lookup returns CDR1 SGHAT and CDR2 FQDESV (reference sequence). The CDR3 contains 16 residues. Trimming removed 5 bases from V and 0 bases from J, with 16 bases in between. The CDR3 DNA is TGTGCCAGCAGCGATTTTGGTCCTAGCGACCAAGAGACCCAGTACTTC. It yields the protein CASSDFGPSDQETQYF.

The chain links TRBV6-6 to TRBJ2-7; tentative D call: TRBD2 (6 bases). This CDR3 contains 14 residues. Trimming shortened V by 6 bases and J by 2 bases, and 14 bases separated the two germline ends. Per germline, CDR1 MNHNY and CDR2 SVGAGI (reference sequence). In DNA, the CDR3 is TGTGCCAGCAGCACAGGAGGGGATACCTACGAGCAGTACTTC. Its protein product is CASSTGGDTYEQYF.

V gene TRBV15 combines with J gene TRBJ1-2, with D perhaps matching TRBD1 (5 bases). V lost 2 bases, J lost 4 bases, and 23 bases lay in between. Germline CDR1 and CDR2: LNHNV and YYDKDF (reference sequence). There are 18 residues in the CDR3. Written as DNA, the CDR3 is TGTGCCACCAGCAGACCTCCACAACATGGACAAGCCTCCTATGGCTACACCTTC. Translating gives CATSRPPQHGQASYGYTF.